A single sample gave rise to the 15 T cell receptor beta chains below, sequenced in a study of shared clonotypes between healthy human individuals (dated by TCRdb to 2020 to 2022). CD8 naive samples were obtained by positive selection for CCR7 among CD45RO-negative cells, yielding a CD45RA+CCR7+ population from which TemRA cells were excluded. The library came from the immunoSEQ multiplex PCR assay. TCRdb holds this immuneACCESS table with in-frame rearrangements only. Some clones are missing; in checked studies, unresolved V genes explain under half, and the rest has no known cause. For this sample there are about 2,200,000 clones; around 93% appear just once. The ten largest clonotypes hold under 2% of the sample. The sample was naive CD8+ T cells from PBMCs. The intended sense of this specimen's cell subset or site label: CD45RA+CCR7+. The source of these receptors is a young man in good health. Some clones in this sample may be carry-over from other donors' samples.

This chain uses TRBV28 with TRBJ1-5, with 10 nucleotides matching TRBD1. The CDR3 totals 15 residues. Per the germline V gene, CDR1 is MDHEN and CDR2 is SYDVKM. Germline trimming cut 8 bases from V and 1 base from J; bases unmatched to any gene: 5. The CDR3: CASLDRGLSNQPQHF. The CDR3 DNA reads TGTGCCAGCCTAGACAGGGGGCTCAGCAATCAGCCCCAGCATTTT.

This chain joins TRBV25-1 and TRBJ2-5; no definite D call. Trimming cost V 0 bases and J 5 bases, with 7 bases left between them. The CDR3 runs 13 residues. Germline CDR1 is MGHDK and CDR2 is SYGVNS. The CDR3 nucleotides read TGTGCCAGCAGTGAATACGACGGCGAGACCCAGTACTTC. Translating gives CASSEYDGETQYF. The whole variable domain, filled in from reference TRBV25-1 and TRBJ2-5, reads EADIYQTPRYLVIGTGKKITLECSQTMGHDKMYWYQQDPGMELHLIHYSYGVNSTEKGDLSSESTVSRIRTEHFPLTLESARPSHTSQYLCASSEYDGETQYFGPGTRLLVL.

The V and J genes are TRBV28 and TRBJ2-7, with D hard to call. Germline assignment: CDR1 MDHEN and CDR2 SYDVKM. V lost 5 bases and J lost 0, with 8 bases in between. The CDR3 length is 13 residues. DNA for the CDR3: TGTGCCAGCAGTCCCTCGGACTCCTACGAGCAGTACTTC. As protein: CASSPSDSYEQYF.

The J gene is TRBJ2-3, the V gene TRBV9; D perhaps matches TRBD2 (6 bases). Per the germline V gene, CDR1 is SGDLS and CDR2 is YYNGEE. V shed 1 base and J shed 2 bases, with 14 bases lying between them. The length of the CDR3 is 16 residues. The CDR3 reads CASSVTGAEDTDTQYF. In DNA form, the CDR3 reads TGTGCCAGCAGCGTAACGGGAGCGGAGGACACAGATACGCAGTATTTT. Full variable domain (remainder filled in from reference TRBV9 and TRBJ2-3): DSGVTQTPKHLITATGQRVTLRCSPRSGDLSVYWYQQSLDQGLQFLIQYYNGEERAKGNILERFSAQQFPDLHSELNLSSLELGDSALYFCASSVTGAEDTDTQYFGPGTRLTVL.

The chain couples TRBV4-1 to TRBJ1-1, with D perhaps TRBD1 (5 bases). CDR1 is MGHRA, CDR2 YSYEKL, per germline. The CDR3 is made up of 16 amino acids. V was clipped by 4 bases and J by 0 bases, with 15 bases between them. The CDR3 is CASSLIPGPMNTEAFF. In nucleotides, the CDR3 is TGCGCCAGCAGCCTCATACCGGGACCGATGAACACTGAAGCTTTCTTT.

Note on this clone: Other nucleotide sequences from this sample produce the same CDR3. This chain connects TRBV19 to TRBJ1-1, with D possibly matching TRBD1 (5 bases). The CDR3 consists of 14 residues. Between the trimmed V and J ends, which lost 3 bases and 2 bases, there was a span of 10 bases. Looked up from germline, CDR1 is LNHDA and CDR2 is SQIVND (reference sequence). Written as DNA, the CDR3 is TGTGCCAGTAGTATCACCGGGGCAAACACTGAAGCTTTCTTT. This encodes CASSITGANTEAFF.

This clone was detected a few times. One end of the junction does not line up with germline, which may come from a read error. This chain uses TRBV27 with TRBJ1-2; D not resolved. Germline V gene data show CDR1 as MNHEY and CDR2 as SMNVEV (reference sequence). CDR3 size: 13 residues. CDR3 residues: CATSFLGDYGYTF. As DNA, the CDR3 is TGTGCCACCAGTTTTCTGGGAGACTATGGCTACACCTTC.

The chain joins TRBV27 to TRBJ2-7; D possibly corresponds to TRBD1 (5 bases). The CDR3 loop spans 13 amino acids. Trimming cost V 8 bases and J 2 bases, with 13 bases left between them. The germline V gene has CDR1 MNHEY and CDR2 SMNVEV (reference sequence). The CDR3 sequence: CASGAEAPYEQYF. The CDR3 coding sequence is TGTGCCAGCGGGGCCGAGGCTCCCTACGAGCAGTACTTC.

The rearrangement links TRBV5-6 to TRBJ2-1, with D maybe TRBD1 (5 bases). This CDR3 is built from 16 residues. The germline CDR1 and CDR2 sequences are SGHDT and YYEEEE. V was clipped by 4 bases and J by 1 base, with 15 bases between them. This CDR3 is CASSERPQGSYNEQFF. The CDR3 DNA reads as TGTGCCAGCAGCGAACGCCCCCAGGGTTCCTACAATGAGCAGTTCTTC.

The chain carries TRBV6-1 and TRBJ2-1; TRBD2 agrees at 12 bases. This CDR3 is 16 amino acids long. Trimming took 2 bases from V and 5 from J; bases not matched to a gene: 4. Germline-derived CDR1 and CDR2 are MNHNS and SASEGT. The CDR3 spells CASSELRLAGDNEQFF. The DNA for the CDR3 is TGTGCCAGCAGTGAATTGAGACTAGCGGGGGACAATGAGCAGTTCTTC.

The V gene is TRBV7-9, the J gene TRBJ1-1; 7 bases are shared with TRBD1. Per germline, CDR1 SEHNR and CDR2 FQNEAQ (reference sequence). The CDR3 extends over 18 amino acids. Trimming cost V 1 base and J 5 bases; bases outside gene matches: 16. As DNA, the CDR3 is TGTGCCAGCAGCTTAGAGAAGATGGACAGGCGATGGGGAACTGAAGCTTTCTTT. Translation: CASSLEKMDRRWGTEAFF.

The V gene is TRBV7-9, the J gene TRBJ2-7; D uncertain. The germline CDR1 and CDR2 sequences are SEHNR and FQNEAQ (reference sequence). V lost 1 base to trimming and J lost 1 base, with 14 bases between them. CDR3 length: 16 residues. The CDR3 region has the DNA TGTGCCAGCAGCTTAGTTCCTCGGCAGGAGTCCTACGAGCAGTACTTC. This gives the protein CASSLVPRQESYEQYF.

The chain uses TRBV7-9 and TRBJ1-5; 11 nucleotides match TRBD1. CDR1 is SEHNR, CDR2 FQNEAQ, per germline (reference sequence). There are 16 residues in the CDR3. The J segment lost 3 bases and the V segment lost 4 bases, leaving 5 bases of the junction unmatched. DNA for the CDR3: TGTGCCAGCAGCTCTTGGACAGGGGGCCACAATCAGCCCCAGCATTTT. Translation: CASSSWTGGHNQPQHF.

Note on this clone: A junction boundary mismatches the germline segment, possibly from a read error. The chain employs TRBV5-6 and TRBJ1-1; D not certain. Germline-derived CDR1 and CDR2 are SGHDT and YYEEEE. This CDR3 has 14 amino acids. Here the CDR3 DNA reads TGTGCCAGCAGCCTACCTTTAATGAACACTGAAGCTTCCTTT. Protein product: CASSLPLMNTEASF.

The V gene is TRBV28, the J gene TRBJ2-7, with TRBD2 matching over 10 bases. Trimming cost V 5 bases and J 4 bases; bases outside gene matches: 5. Germline CDR1 MDHEN, CDR2 SYDVKM. The CDR3 length is 14 residues. The CDR3: CASSTSGRAYEQYF. DNA of the CDR3: TGTGCCAGCAGTACCAGCGGGAGGGCTTACGAGCAGTACTTC.